These 8 T cell receptor beta chains were all obtained from the same sample, sequenced in a study of monozygotic twins with inflammatory bowel disease. Following a re-call of the 5' RACE reads, TCRdb has one entry per CDR3 protein and lacks DNA. The specimen's table records 88,000 or so distinct CDR3 sequences. Sequencing used blood. The receptors originated from a human donor with ulcerative colitis or Crohn's disease, or a healthy co-twin of an affected twin (not recorded which).

The J gene is TRBJ2-2, the V gene TRBV7-2; TCRdb returns TRBD2, unconfirmable since there is no DNA. Germline lookup yields CDR1 SGHTA and CDR2 FQGNSA. The CDR3 sequence is 15 residues long. CDR3 amino acids: CASSPRTGGTGELFF.

The chain links TRBV9 to TRBJ2-7. In germline, CDR1 is SGDLS, CDR2 YYNGEE. The CDR3 totals 13 residues. The CDR3 sequence is CASSVAPETEQYF. The variable domain in full, completed from reference TRBV9 and TRBJ2-7, reads DSGVTQTPKHLITATGQRVTLRCSPRSGDLSVYWYQQSLDQGLQFLIQYYNGEERAKGNILERFSAQQFPDLHSELNLSSLELGDSALYFCASSVAPETEQYFGPGTRLTVT.

This chain links TRBV7-8 with TRBJ1-2; lacking DNA, the TRBD1 call made by TCRdb goes unchecked. The CDR3 loop spans 17 amino acids. Looked up from germline, CDR1 is SGHVS and CDR2 is FQNEAQ. CDR3 sequence: CASSLALRGAGVYGYTF.

CDR3 in amino acids: CTSSTTLRKNTEAFF. The chain recombines TRBV6-1 with TRBJ1-1. The CDR3 has 15 residues. Germline V gene data show CDR1 as MNHNS and CDR2 as SASEGT.

This CDR3 reads CSAPGLYLNTGELFF. J is TRBJ2-2 and V is TRBV20-1; TCRdb gives TRBD2 as the D gene, but with no DNA this cannot be confirmed. Germline V gene sequence: CDR1 DFQATT, CDR2 SNEGSKA (reference sequence). This CDR3 is 15 amino acids long.

This sequence joins TRBV28 and TRBJ2-3; TCRdb selects TRBD2, and the lack of DNA leaves this call unchecked. CDR3 length: 15 residues. Germline V lookup: CDR1 MDHEN, CDR2 SYDVKM. The chain's CDR3 is CASRHRRDSTDTQYF.

This CDR3 is CASSLVSVVDTQYF. The chain employs TRBV11-2 and TRBJ2-3. Per germline, CDR1 SGHAT and CDR2 FQNNGV. The CDR3 covers 14 residues.

This sequence joins TRBV2 and TRBJ2-3. This CDR3 has 15 residues. The V gene's germline CDR1 is SNHLY and CDR2 FYNNEI. CDR3 amino acids: CASSEALRSGDTQYF.